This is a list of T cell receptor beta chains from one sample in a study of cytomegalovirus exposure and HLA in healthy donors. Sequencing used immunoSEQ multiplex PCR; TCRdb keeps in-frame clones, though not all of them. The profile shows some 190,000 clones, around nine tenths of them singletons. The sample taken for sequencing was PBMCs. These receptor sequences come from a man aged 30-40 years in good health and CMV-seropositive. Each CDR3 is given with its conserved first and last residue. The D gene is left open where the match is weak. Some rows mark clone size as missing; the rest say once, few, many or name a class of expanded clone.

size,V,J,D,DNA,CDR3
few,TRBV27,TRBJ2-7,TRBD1,TGTGCCAGCAGTGCCGACAGGGCCGCCTACGAGCAGTACTTC,CASSADRAAYEQYF
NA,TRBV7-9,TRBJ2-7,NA,TGTGCCAGCAGCCAATCCCCTGGATACGAGCAGTACTTC,CASSQSPGYEQYF
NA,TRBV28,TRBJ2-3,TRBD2,TGTGCCAGCAGTTTATCTAGCGGGAGGGGCACAGATACGCAGTATTTT,CASSLSSGRGTDTQYF
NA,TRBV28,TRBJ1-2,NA,TGTGCCAGCAGTCCCACCGACAGGTCCTACCACTATGGCTACACCTTC,CASSPTDRSYHYGYTF
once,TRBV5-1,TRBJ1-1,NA,TGCGCCAGCAGCTTCTGGGGACCCCGGGGGACTGAAGCTTTCTTT,CASSFWGPRGTEAFF
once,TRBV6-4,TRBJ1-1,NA,TGTGCCAGCAGTGACTGGTACCGGGGTGAAGCTTTCTTT,CASSDWYRGEAFF
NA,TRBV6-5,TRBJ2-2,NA,TGTGCGAGCGGTCCGCGGGCGAACACCGGGGAGCTGTTTTTT,CASGPRANTGELFF
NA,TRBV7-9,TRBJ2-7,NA,TGTGCCAGCAGTTGGGACGGATCCCTCTCTTACGAGCAGTACTTC,CASSWDGSLSYEQYF
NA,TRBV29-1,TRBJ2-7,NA,TGCAGCGTTGAAGTTTTCTCCTACGAGCAGTACTTC,CSVEVFSYEQYF
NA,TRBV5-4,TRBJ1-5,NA,TGTGCCAGCAGCTTGGCAGGGAATCAGCCCCAGCATTTT,CASSLAGNQPQHF
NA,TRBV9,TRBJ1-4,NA,TGTGCCAGCAGCCCTACGACAGTATCTAATGAAAAACTGTTTTTT,CASSPTTVSNEKLFF
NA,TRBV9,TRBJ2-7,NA,TGTGCCAGCAGCGTGGGGGGAAACTCCTACGAGCAGTACTTC,CASSVGGNSYEQYF
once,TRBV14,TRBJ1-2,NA,TGTGCCAGCAGCCAAGATGCGGCTTATCATGGCGGCTACACCTTC,CASSQDAAYHGGYTF
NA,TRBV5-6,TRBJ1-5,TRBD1,TGTGCCAGCAGCTTTGGACAGGGTCAGCCCCAGCATTTT,CASSFGQGQPQHF
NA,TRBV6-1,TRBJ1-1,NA,TGTGCCAGCTACACAGTGGGCACTGAAGCTTTCTTT,CASYTVGTEAFF
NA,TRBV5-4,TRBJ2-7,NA,TGTGCCAGCAGCTTAGGTTTAAGAGAGCAGTACTTC,CASSLGLREQYF
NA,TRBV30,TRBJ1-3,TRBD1,TGTGCCTGGAGTAGGACAGGTTCCTCTGGAAACACCATATATTTT,CAWSRTGSSGNTIYF
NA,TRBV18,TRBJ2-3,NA,TGTGCCAGCTCACCTCCAAACGGGGCAGATACGCAGTATTTT,CASSPPNGADTQYF
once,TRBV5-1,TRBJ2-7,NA,TGCGCCAGCAGCTTGGGGGGGCTTGGGTACGAGCAGTACTTC,CASSLGGLGYEQYF
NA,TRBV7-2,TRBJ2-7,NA,TGTGCCAGCAGCTTAGCGGGAGGTTTTTCCGAGCAGTACTTC,CASSLAGGFSEQYF
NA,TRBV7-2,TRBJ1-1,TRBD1,TGTGCCAGCAGCCCCCGGACAGGGACTAACACTGAAGCTTTCTTT,CASSPRTGTNTEAFF
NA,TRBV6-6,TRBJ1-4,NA,TGTGCCAGCAGTTACGGCGGGACTAATGAAAAACTGTTTTTT,CASSYGGTNEKLFF
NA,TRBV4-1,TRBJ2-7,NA,TGCGCCAGCAGCCAATCTAGCTTCACAGGGTCCGCCTACGAGCAGTACTTC,CASSQSSFTGSAYEQYF
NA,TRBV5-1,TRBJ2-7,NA,TGCGCCAGCAGCTTGGGGGACGGTAACTACGAGCAGTACTTC,CASSLGDGNYEQYF
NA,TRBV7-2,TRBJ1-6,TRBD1,TGTGCCAGCAGCTCAAGAGGGGGCGAGGCACCCCTCCACTTT,CASSSRGGEAPLHF
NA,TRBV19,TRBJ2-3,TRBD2,TGTGCCAGTAGTGTGACTAGCGGGGGGCCCACAGATACGCAGTATTTT,CASSVTSGGPTDTQYF
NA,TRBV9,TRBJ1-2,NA,TGTGCCAGCAGCGCGACAGGTTTTATTGATGGCTACACCTTC,CASSATGFIDGYTF
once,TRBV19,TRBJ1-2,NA,TGTGCCAGTAGTATCCCTCGGGGGGGGATCAACTATGGCTACACCTTC,CASSIPRGGINYGYTF
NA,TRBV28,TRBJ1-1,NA,TGTGCCAGCAGTGTGGGATCCACCGGGAACACTGAAGCTTTCTTT,CASSVGSTGNTEAFF
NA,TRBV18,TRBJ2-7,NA,TGTGCCAGCTCACACCAAACAGGGCACTCCTACGAGCAGTACTTC,CASSHQTGHSYEQYF
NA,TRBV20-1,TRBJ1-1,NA,TGCAGTGCTCCGCCCCAACAGGCTTTCTTT,CSAPPQQAFF
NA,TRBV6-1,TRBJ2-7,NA,TGTGCCAGCAGGGAAATAGCGGAGGGGGGTTACGAGCAGTACTTC,CASREIAEGGYEQYF
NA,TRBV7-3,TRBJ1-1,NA,TGTGCCAGCAGGAGGACGGAGAACACTGAAGCTTTCTTT,CASRRTENTEAFF
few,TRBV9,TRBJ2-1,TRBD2,TGTGCCAGCAGCGAGCGGGAGAAGTCCTACAATGAGCAGTTCTTC,CASSEREKSYNEQFF
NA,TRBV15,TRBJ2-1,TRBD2,TGTGCCACCAGCACAGACCGCGGACTAGCGGGAGACAATGAGCAGTTCTTC,CATSTDRGLAGDNEQFF
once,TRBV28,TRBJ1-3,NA,TGTGCCAGCAGTTTACCAGGGGCTGGAAACACCATATATTTT,CASSLPGAGNTIYF
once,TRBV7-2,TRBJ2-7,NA,TGTGCCAGCAGCTCCAACTCCGGGACAAAGAGCTCCTACGAGCAGTACTTC,CASSSNSGTKSSYEQYF
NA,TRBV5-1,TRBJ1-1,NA,TGCGCCAGCAGCGCAATGAACACTGAAGCTTTCTTT,CASSAMNTEAFF
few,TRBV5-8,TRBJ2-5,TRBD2,TGTGCCAGCAGGCGGGAGTTAAGAGAGACCCAGTACTTC,CASRRELRETQYF
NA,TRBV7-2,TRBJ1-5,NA,TGTGCCAGCAGCTTAGCTAGAGGCAGGGACAATCAGCCCCAGCATTTT,CASSLARGRDNQPQHF
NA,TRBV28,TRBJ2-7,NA,TGTGCCAGCAGTCCCGGAGCCTACGAGCAGTACTTC,CASSPGAYEQYF
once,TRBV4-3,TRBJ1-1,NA,TGCGCCAGCAGCCAACCCCGGGGGAGGGAAGGAGCCATGAACACTGAAGCTTTCTTT,CASSQPRGREGAMNTEAFF
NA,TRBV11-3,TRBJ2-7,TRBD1,TGTGCCAGCAGCTTAGAGGGGACAGTGAGCTCCTACGAGCAGTACTTC,CASSLEGTVSSYEQYF
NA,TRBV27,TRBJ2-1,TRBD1,TGTGCCAGCAGTCTGACAGGGGGCGCCTACAATGAGCAGTTCTTC,CASSLTGGAYNEQFF
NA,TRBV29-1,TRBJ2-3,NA,TGCAGCGTTGAGGGAGGCCAGGGGGGAGATACGCAGTATTTT,CSVEGGQGGDTQYF
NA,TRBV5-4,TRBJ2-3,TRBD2,TGTGCCAGCAGCCGCCAGGGACTAGCGGGGAGCACAGATACGCAGTATTTT,CASSRQGLAGSTDTQYF
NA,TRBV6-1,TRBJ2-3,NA,TGTGCCAGCAGTGAGAGAGGGGGTTTCACAGATACGCAGTATTTT,CASSERGGFTDTQYF
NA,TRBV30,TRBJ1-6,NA,TGTGCCTGGAGTCTAGCTAGCGGACCCCTTTCACCCCTCCACTTT,CAWSLASGPLSPLHF
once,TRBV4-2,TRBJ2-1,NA,TGTGCCAGCAGCCCGTCACGCGCATACAATGAGCAGTTCTTC,CASSPSRAYNEQFF
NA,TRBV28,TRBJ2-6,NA,TGTGCCACCTACCGGGCGCCTGGGGCCAACGTCCTGACTTTC,CATYRAPGANVLTF
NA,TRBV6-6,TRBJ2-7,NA,TGTGCCAGCAGTTACTCTAGCGGCTCCTACGAGCAGTACTTC,CASSYSSGSYEQYF
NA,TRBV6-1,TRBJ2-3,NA,TGTGCCAGCAGGGAATCCCCTTGGGCTTCTAGCACAGATACGCAGTATTTT,CASRESPWASSTDTQYF
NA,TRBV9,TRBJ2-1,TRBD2,TGTGCCAGCAGCGTATTCGGGGAGGGCGGATACAATGAGCAGTTCTTC,CASSVFGEGGYNEQFF